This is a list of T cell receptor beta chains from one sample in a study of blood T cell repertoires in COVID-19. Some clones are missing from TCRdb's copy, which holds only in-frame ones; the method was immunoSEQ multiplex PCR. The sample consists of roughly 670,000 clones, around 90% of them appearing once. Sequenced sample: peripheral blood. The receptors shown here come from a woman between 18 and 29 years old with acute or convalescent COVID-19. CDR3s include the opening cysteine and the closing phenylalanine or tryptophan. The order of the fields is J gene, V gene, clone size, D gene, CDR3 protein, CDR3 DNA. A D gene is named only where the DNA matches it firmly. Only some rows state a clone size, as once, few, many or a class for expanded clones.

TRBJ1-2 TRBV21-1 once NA CASMHLGPQGQSNYGYTF TGTGCCAGCATGCACCTTGGGCCTCAGGGTCAGAGTAACTATGGCTACACCTTC
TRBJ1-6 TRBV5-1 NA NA CASSRSDTNYNSPLHF TGCGCCAGCAGCAGGTCGGACACGAACTATAATTCACCCCTCCACTTT
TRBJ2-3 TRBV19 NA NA CASTSNQGRADTQYF TGTGCCAGTACCTCTAACCAGGGCCGGGCAGATACGCAGTATTTT
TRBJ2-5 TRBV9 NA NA CASSDIGGPDETQYF TGTGCCAGCAGCGATATCGGGGGGCCGGATGAGACCCAGTACTTC
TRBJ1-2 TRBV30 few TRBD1 CACGTGVPLYGYTF TGTGCCTGCGGGACAGGGGTTCCTCTCTATGGCTACACCTTC
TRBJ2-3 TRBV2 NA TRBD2 CASRGLAGGEDTQYF TGTGCCAGCAGGGGACTAGCGGGCGGGGAGGATACGCAGTATTTT
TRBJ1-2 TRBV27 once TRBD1 CASRSGGYGYTF TGTGCCAGCAGGTCAGGGGGGTATGGCTACACCTTC
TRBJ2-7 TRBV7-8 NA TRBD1 CASSLTGTEIYEQYF TGTGCCAGCAGCTTGACCGGGACAGAAATTTACGAGCAGTACTTC
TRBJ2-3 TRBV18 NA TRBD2 CASSPKGTSGGPGTQYF TGTGCCAGCTCACCGAAAGGGACTAGCGGGGGGCCGGGTACGCAGTATTTT
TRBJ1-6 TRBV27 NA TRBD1 CASSLSGQSGSPLHF TGTGCCAGCAGTTTATCGGGACAGTCCGGTTCACCCCTCCACTTT
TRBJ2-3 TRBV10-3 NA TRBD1 CATLQGAGTDTQYF TGTGCCACACTACAGGGGGCGGGGACAGATACGCAGTATTTT
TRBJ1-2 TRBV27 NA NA CASSSSSGAPGGYTF TGTGCCAGCAGTAGTTCTTCAGGGGCCCCCGGTGGCTACACCTTC
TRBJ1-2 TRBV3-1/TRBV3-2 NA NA CASSQEWKTSARRPPYTF TGTGCCAGCAGCCAAGAATGGAAGACTTCGGCTCGCCGACCCCCCTACACCTTC
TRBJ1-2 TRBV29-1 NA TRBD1 CSVPRGQNYGYTF TGCAGCGTTCCCCGGGGACAGAACTATGGCTACACCTTC
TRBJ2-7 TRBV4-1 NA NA CASSPVKGRPRDYGEQYF TGCGCCAGCAGCCCTGTTAAAGGACGGCCGAGGGATTACGGGGAGCAGTACTTC
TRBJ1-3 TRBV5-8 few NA CASTINRVTGNTIYF TGTGCCAGCACCATCAACCGGGTCACAGGAAACACCATATATTTT
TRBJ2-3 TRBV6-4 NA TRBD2 CASSDGASGAVDTQYF TGTGCCAGCAGTGATGGGGCTAGCGGGGCCGTAGATACGCAGTATTTT
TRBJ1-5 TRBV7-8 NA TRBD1 CASSSNRGVHQPQHF TGTGCCAGCAGTTCTAACAGGGGAGTCCATCAGCCCCAGCATTTT
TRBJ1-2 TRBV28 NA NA CASSFSWREEWGYTF TGTGCCAGCAGTTTTTCATGGAGGGAGGAATGGGGCTACACCTTC
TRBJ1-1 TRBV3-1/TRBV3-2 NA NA CASSQGGMNTEAFF TGTGCCAGCAGCCAAGGCGGCATGAACACTGAAGCTTTCTTT
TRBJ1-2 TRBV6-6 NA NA CASSQDIFGYSGYTF TGTGCCAGCAGCCAGGACATTTTCGGATACTCTGGCTACACCTTC
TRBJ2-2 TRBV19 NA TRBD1 CASSTLPPGQGFTGELFF TGTGCCAGTAGTACGTTGCCCCCGGGACAGGGGTTTACCGGGGAGCTGTTTTTT
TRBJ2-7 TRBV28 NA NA CASSLWGARYEQYF TGTGCCAGCAGTTTATGGGGGGCTCGGTACGAGCAGTACTTC
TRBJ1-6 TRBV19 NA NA CASSIDALPGRANSPLHF TGTGCCAGTAGTATAGATGCCCTCCCGGGCAGGGCGAATTCACCCCTCCACTTT
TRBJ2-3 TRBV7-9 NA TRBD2 CASSPTSGDTQYF TGTGCCAGCAGCCCCACTAGCGGAGATACGCAGTATTTT
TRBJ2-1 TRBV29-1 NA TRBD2 CSVDWCGLAGGPWCAEQFF TGCAGCGTTGATTGGTGTGGTCTAGCGGGGGGGCCGTGGTGTGCTGAGCAGTTCTTC
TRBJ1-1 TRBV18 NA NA CASSRDTLNTEAFF TGTGCCAGCTCACGGGACACCCTGAACACTGAAGCTTTCTTT
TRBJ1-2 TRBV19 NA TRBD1 CASSIGPLLPGGQNYGYTF TGTGCCAGTAGTATAGGACCCCTATTGCCAGGGGGCCAAAACTATGGCTACACCTTC
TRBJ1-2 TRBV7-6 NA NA CASSLGGLPKGYGYTF TGTGCCAGCAGCTTAGGGGGGCTCCCCAAGGGCTATGGCTACACCTTC
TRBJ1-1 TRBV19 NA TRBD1 CASSRGTDTEAFF TGTGCCAGTAGTAGAGGGACAGACACTGAAGCTTTCTTT
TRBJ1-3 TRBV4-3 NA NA CASSQTTGSSGNTIYF TGCGCCAGCAGCCAAACTACAGGGAGCTCTGGAAACACCATATATTTT
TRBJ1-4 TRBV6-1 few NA CASSEAPGSNEKLFF TGTGCCAGCAGTGAAGCGCCCGGGAGTAATGAAAAACTGTTTTTT
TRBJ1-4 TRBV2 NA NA CASWFRGSEKLFF TGTGCCAGCTGGTTCCGGGGGTCGGAAAAACTGTTTTTT
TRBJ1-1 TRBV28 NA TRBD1 CASSQTRPLRDRGRADTEAFF TGTGCCAGCAGTCAAACCCGGCCCTTAAGGGACAGGGGGCGCGCGGACACTGAAGCTTTCTTT
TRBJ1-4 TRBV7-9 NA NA CASSLEGGLPEKLFF TGTGCCAGCAGCTTAGAGGGCGGACTGCCTGAAAAACTGTTTTTT
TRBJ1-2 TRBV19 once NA CASSPLGVPDYGYTF TGTGCCAGTAGTCCCCTAGGCGTGCCGGACTATGGCTACACCTTC
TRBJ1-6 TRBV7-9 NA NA CASSHGQLYNSPLHF TGTGCCAGCAGCCATGGACAGCTCTATAATTCACCCCTCCACTTT
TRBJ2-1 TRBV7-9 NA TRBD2 CASSFSGGALPEQFF TGTGCCAGCAGCTTTAGCGGGGGGGCCTTGCCGGAGCAGTTCTTC
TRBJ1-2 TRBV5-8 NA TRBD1 CASSLWTGGDYGYTF TGTGCCAGCAGCTTGTGGACAGGGGGCGACTATGGCTACACCTTC
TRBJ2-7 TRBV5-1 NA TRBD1 CASSLTGQGLYEQYF TGCGCCAGCAGCTTAACTGGACAGGGCCTCTACGAGCAGTACTTC
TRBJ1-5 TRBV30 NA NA CAWSPGGGSGSWWYQPQHF TGTGCCTGGAGTCCAGGTGGGGGGTCAGGATCCTGGTGGTATCAGCCCCAGCATTTT
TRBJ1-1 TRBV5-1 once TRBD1 CASSSGQGLAFF TGCGCCAGCAGCTCCGGACAGGGTTTGGCTTTCTTT
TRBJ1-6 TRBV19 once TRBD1 CASSIGAGQNSPLHF TGTGCCAGTAGTATAGGGGCGGGACAGAATTCACCCCTCCACTTT
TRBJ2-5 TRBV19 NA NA CASSPTLEQGKETQYF TGTGCCAGTAGTCCCACCCTCGAACAGGGAAAGGAGACCCAGTACTTC
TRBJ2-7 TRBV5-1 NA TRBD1 CASSQGTGEGEQYF TGCGCCAGCAGCCAGGGGACAGGGGAGGGCGAGCAGTACTTC
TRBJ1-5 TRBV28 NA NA CASSLGRVHQPQHF TGTGCCAGCAGTTTAGGCAGGGTCCATCAGCCCCAGCATTTT
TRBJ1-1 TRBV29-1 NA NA CSSQLDSPEAFF TGCAGCTCCCAACTGGACAGTCCTGAAGCTTTCTTT
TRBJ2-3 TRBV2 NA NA CASLGDTQYF TGTGCCAGTCTCGGGGATACGCAGTATTTT